The 25 T cell receptor beta chains given below trace back to one sample, sequenced in a study of response to subunit inactivated influenza vaccine. TCRdb re-called the RT-PCR reads with MiXCR, one entry per CDR3 protein. The sample holds around 300,000 distinct CDR3 sequences, approximately 20% seen once. Sequenced material: PBMCs from blood, taken about 20 months after vaccination. All receptors derive from a man aged 50 to 75 who received an inactivated influenza vaccine.

The rearrangement links TRBV6-1 to TRBJ1-2; D is ambiguous. V lost 2 bases, J lost 7 bases, and 8 bases lay in between. Germline CDR1 and CDR2: MNHNS and SASEGT. The CDR3 covers 12 residues. CDR3 nucleotides: TGTGCCAGCAGTGAAAAAAGTCTTGGCTACACCTTC. This sequence encodes CASSEKSLGYTF.

This clonotype was counted a few times. This chain joins TRBV4-3 and TRBJ2-5, with D possibly TRBD1 on 5 matching bases. This CDR3 region has 15 residues. Per germline, CDR1 LGHNA and CDR2 YSLEER. V was shortened by 0 bases and J by 9 bases, with 17 bases between the two germline ends. CDR3 sequence reads: CASSQDLGVPRAQYF. In DNA, the CDR3 is TGCGCCAGCAGCCAAGATTTAGGAGTACCCAGGGCCCAGTACTTC.

This chain uses TRBV27 with TRBJ2-3; weak D call: TRBD2 (6 bases). This CDR3 region has 16 residues. Trimming stripped 4 bases from V and 3 bases from J, with 17 bases between. In germline, CDR1 is MNHEY, CDR2 SMNVEV (reference sequence). The CDR3 DNA reads as TGTGCCAGCAGTTCTTTCGGGAGTTTCGGTACAGATACGCAGTATTTT. Protein sequence: CASSSFGSFGTDTQYF.

The sample holds one count of this clonotype. The genes are TRBV9 and TRBJ2-5; D gene ambiguous. With 2 bases removed from V and 5 bases from J, the gap between germline ends came to 7 bases. Germline V gene sequence: CDR1 SGDLS, CDR2 YYNGEE. This CDR3 region has 12 residues. DNA of the CDR3: TGTGCCAGCAGCGTCAGTGAGGAGACCCAGTACTTC. This encodes CASSVSEETQYF.

This clonotype was seen a few times. V and J are TRBV2 and TRBJ1-1; D is possibly TRBD1 (5 bases). CDR3 length: 14 residues. V was trimmed by 5 bases and J by 6 bases, leaving 16 bases between them. Germline V lookup: CDR1 SNHLY, CDR2 FYNNEI. This CDR3 reads CASSQRGSGPEAFF. The CDR3 nucleotides are TGTGCCAGCAGTCAAAGGGGATCTGGGCCTGAAGCTTTCTTT.

The V gene is TRBV29-1, the J gene TRBJ2-5; tentatively, D is TRBD1 (5 bases). V was cut by 2 bases and J by 5 bases, with 18 bases left in between. Germline assignment: CDR1 SQVTM and CDR2 ANQGSEA. The CDR3 extends over 15 amino acids. The CDR3 spells CSVERQPRSGETQYF. The CDR3 DNA reads TGCAGCGTTGAACGACAGCCTAGGAGTGGGGAGACCCAGTACTTC.

There are a few counts of this clonotype. This chain joins TRBV30 and TRBJ1-6; 7 nucleotides align to TRBD1. Trimming at V came to 4 bases and at J to 6 bases, leaving 3 bases not matched to a gene. The CDR3 consists of 13 residues. The germline gives CDR1 GTSNPN, CDR2 SVGIG (reference sequence). CDR3 coding DNA: TGTGCCTGGAACTGGGACAGTAATTCACCCCTCCACTTT. This translates into CAWNWDSNSPLHF. Combining the CDR3 with reference TRBV30 and TRBJ1-6 gives the whole variable domain SQTIHQWPATLVQPVGSPLSLECTVEGTSNPNLYWYRQAAGRGLQLLFYSVGIGQISSEVPQNLSASRPQDRQFILSSKKLLLSDSGFYLCAWNWDSNSPLHFGNGTRLTVT.

This clonotype was observed a handful of times. The chain combines TRBV18 with TRBJ1-5; tentative D call: TRBD1 (6 bases). V lost 0 bases and J 3 bases, leaving 15 bases between the germline ends. Per the germline V gene, CDR1 is KGHSH and CDR2 is LQKENI. This CDR3 region has 17 residues. The CDR3 reads CASSPPLRGLVNQPQHF. CDR3 DNA sequence: TGTGCCAGCTCACCACCTTTACGGGGGCTGGTCAATCAGCCCCAGCATTTT.

The chain carries TRBV4-1 and TRBJ1-1; TRBD1 matches 7 bases. Germline lookup yields CDR1 MGHRA and CDR2 YSYEKL. V lost 1 base, J lost 4 bases, and 3 bases stayed unmatched. The CDR3 totals 14 residues. CDR3 DNA: TGCGCCAGCAGCCAAGGGGGGACAGTCACTGAAGCTTTCTTT. This translates into CASSQGGTVTEAFF.

The gene calls are TRBV11-2 and TRBJ2-2; D assignment may be TRBD1 or TRBD2 (5 bases each). CDR1 and CDR2 from the germline V gene are SGHAT and FQNNGV. The CDR3 runs 16 residues. V shed 5 bases and J shed 4 bases, with 17 bases lying between them. The CDR3 loop reads CASSRGVITGTGELFF. For the CDR3, the DNA is TGTGCCAGCAGCAGAGGGGTGATTACTGGCACCGGGGAGCTGTTTTTT. The full variable domain, in which reference TRBV11-2 and TRBJ2-2 provide the parts outside the CDR3, is EAGVAQSPRYKIIEKRQSVAFWCNPISGHATLYWYQQILGQGPKLLIQFQNNGVVDDSQLPKDRFSAERLKGVDSTLKIQPAKLEDSAVYLCASSRGVITGTGELFFGEGSRLTVL.

V gene TRBV18 combines with J gene TRBJ1-4; 7 positions match TRBD1. This CDR3 region has 15 residues. V was clipped by 3 bases and J by 7 bases; unmatched bases: 8. Per germline, CDR1 KGHSH and CDR2 LQKENI. The CDR3 reads CASSPRDSPGEKLFF. CDR3 nucleotide sequence: TGTGCCAGCTCACCCAGGGACAGCCCGGGTGAAAAACTGTTTTTT.

V is TRBV9 and J is TRBJ2-3; D possibly corresponds to TRBD2 (6 bases). The V and J ends lost 0 bases and 6 bases respectively, with 8 bases between them. Germline CDR1 reads SGDLS; CDR2 reads YYNGEE. This CDR3 is built from 13 residues. CDR3 bases: TGTGCCAGCAGCGTAGCGGGAGACGATACGCAGTATTTT. Translation gives CASSVAGDDTQYF.

This clonotype was detected a few times. This chain uses TRBV5-6 with TRBJ1-1; 7 nucleotides agree with TRBD1. CDR3 length: 15 residues. With 2 bases clipped from V and 4 bases from J, the junction kept 8 bases outside the gene matches. Germline V gene data show CDR1 as SGHDT and CDR2 as YYEEEE. CDR3: CASSLYRGSGTEAFF. The DNA of the CDR3 is TGTGCCAGCAGCTTATACAGGGGATCCGGCACTGAAGCTTTCTTT.

The rearrangement links TRBV3-1 to TRBJ2-5; D remains unclear. Germline values: CDR1 LGHDT, CDR2 YNNKEL (reference sequence). The CDR3 totals 14 residues. Trimming pared 3 bases from V and 5 bases from J, leaving 13 bases between. The CDR3 DNA reads TGTGCCAGCAGCCAGGCGCCAGAAAAGGAGACCCAGTACTTC. Protein sequence: CASSQAPEKETQYF.

The chain has TRBV10-3 and TRBJ2-3; D is possibly TRBD1 or TRBD2 (6 bases each). The CDR3 is made up of 15 amino acids. V was cut by 11 bases and J by 0 bases, with 18 bases left in between. Looked up from germline, CDR1 is ENHRY and CDR2 is SYGVKD. CDR3 protein: CAGGRTDSSTDTQYF. The DNA of the CDR3 is TGTGCCGGGGGGCGGACGGACTCTAGCACAGATACGCAGTATTTT.

This clonotype was seen a few times. V gene TRBV5-1 combines with J gene TRBJ2-1; D is perhaps TRBD1 (6 bases). V lost 3 bases to trimming and J lost 4 bases, with 8 bases between them. CDR1 and CDR2 from the germline V gene are SGHRS and YFSETQ. The CDR3 length is 13 residues. The CDR3, as DNA: TGCGCCAGCAGCTATACAGGGTACAATGAGCAGTTCTTC. Translating it yields CASSYTGYNEQFF.

This clonotype showed up just a few times. V gene TRBV24-1 combines with J gene TRBJ2-5; D call uncertain. Trimming stripped 2 bases from V and 5 bases from J, with 8 bases between. The CDR3 sequence is 13 residues long. From germline, CDR1 is KGHDR and CDR2 SFDVKD. The CDR3 DNA sequence: TGTGCCACCAGTGATTCGTTGGTCGAGACCCAGTACTTC. It codes for CATSDSLVETQYF.

The table lists this clonotype with a few counts. This chain joins TRBV7-3 and TRBJ2-2; D is unclear. The CDR3 covers 14 residues. The V end lost 6 bases, the J end lost 6 bases, and 14 bases lay between the germline ends. Germline CDR1 is SGHTA and CDR2 is FQGTGA. This CDR3 is CASSRFEDAGELFF. Here the CDR3 DNA reads TGTGCCAGCAGTCGGTTTGAGGATGCCGGGGAGCTGTTTTTT.

This clonotype was observed a few times. The chain combines TRBV20-1 with TRBJ1-1; 9 bases align to TRBD1. The CDR3 contains 14 residues. Germline trimming cut 5 bases from V and 4 bases from J; bases unmatched to any gene: 8. The germline gives CDR1 DFQATT, CDR2 SNEGSKA (reference sequence). The CDR3 bases are TGCAGTGCTTTACAGGGGGCCGTCGGCACTGAAGCTTTCTTT. Translation gives CSALQGAVGTEAFF.

This clonotype was counted at least ten times. This chain links TRBV5-1 with TRBJ2-5, with D unresolved. V was cut by 4 bases and J by 3 bases, with 16 bases left in between. From germline, CDR1 is SGHRS and CDR2 YFSETQ. CDR3 size: 15 residues. The CDR3 DNA sequence: TGCGCCAGCAGCGGAGCCCCGGGCCAAGAAGAGACCCAGTACTTC. Encoded protein: CASSGAPGQEETQYF.

The table lists this clonotype with a few counts. This rearrangement joins TRBV29-1 to TRBJ2-3, with D possibly being TRBD2 (5 bases). Trimming took off 4 bases at V and 6 bases at J, with 11 bases between the two ends. This CDR3 spans 12 amino acids. Germline lookup yields CDR1 SQVTM and CDR2 ANQGSEA. This chain's CDR3 is CSVGGSFDTQYF. CDR3 coding DNA: TGCAGCGTTGGAGGGAGTTTTGATACGCAGTATTTT.

This clonotype has a handful of counts. The chain recombines TRBV7-8 with TRBJ1-2; 11 nucleotides match TRBD1. Germline-derived CDR1 and CDR2 are SGHVS and FQNEAQ. There are 17 residues in the CDR3. V gave up 1 base and J gave up 8 bases; unmatched junction bases: 12. The CDR3 DNA is TGTGCCAGCAGCTTAGGGGTGGACAGGGGGCTAATCGTAGGCTACACCTTC. Its translation is CASSLGVDRGLIVGYTF.

The table lists this clonotype with a few counts. CDR3 sequence: CASSQARRNTEAFF. The CDR3 bases are TGCGCCAGCAGCCAAGCACGGAGGAACACTGAAGCTTTCTTT. The chain recombines TRBV4-3 with TRBJ1-1; D is unclear. With 1 base removed from V and 1 base from J, the gap between germline ends came to 7 bases. The CDR3 has 14 amino acids. Germline assignment: CDR1 LGHNA and CDR2 YSLEER.

The gene calls are TRBV7-2 and TRBJ1-2; the D gene is possibly TRBD1 (5 bases). This CDR3 is built from 14 residues. Germline V gives CDR1 SGHTA, CDR2 FQGNSA. V dropped 3 bases and J dropped 7 bases, with 15 bases sitting between them. CDR3 loop: CASSFSQGFTGYTF. The CDR3 DNA reads TGTGCCAGCAGCTTTTCCCAGGGATTTACTGGCTACACCTTC.

The rearrangement uses TRBV14 and TRBJ2-6; D unresolved. With 1 base removed from V and 10 bases from J, the gap between germline ends came to 8 bases. The CDR3 contains 13 residues. Per the germline V gene, CDR1 is SGHDN and CDR2 is FVKESK. CDR3 region: CASSQVAVNVLTF. The CDR3 region has the DNA TGTGCCAGCAGCCAAGTTGCCGTTAACGTCCTGACTTTC.